This paragraph covers one T cell receptor (beta chain) sequence. The antigen is undetermined. The data are from a study of cytomegalovirus exposure and HLA in healthy donors. The study, taken as a whole, reports: The tendency of first-cohort TCR clusters to co-occur in the roughly 130 validation repertoires emerged from a later analysis. Testing in vitro showed a few CMV-associated chains specific for CMV antigens. It was about 150 TCR beta chains that were listed as cytomegalovirus-associated.

Repertoires were generated with immunoSEQ multiplex PCR, while TCRdb's copy carries only in-frame clones and drops some. The sample consists of about 200,000 clones, roughly 84% of them appearing once. Per the germline V gene, CDR1 is SGHRS and CDR2 is YFSETQ. The trim removed 4 bases at V and 2 bases at J, leaving 5 bases unmatched. This CDR3 has 15 amino acids. The material sequenced was PBMCs. This clonotype originated in a woman aged 18-29 years in good health and CMV-seropositive. This chain links TRBV5-1 with TRBJ1-3; 8 bases map to TRBD1. The CDR3: CASSQQGVAGNTIYF. CDR3 DNA: TGCGCCAGCAGCCAACAGGGGGTTGCTGGAAACACCATATATTTT.